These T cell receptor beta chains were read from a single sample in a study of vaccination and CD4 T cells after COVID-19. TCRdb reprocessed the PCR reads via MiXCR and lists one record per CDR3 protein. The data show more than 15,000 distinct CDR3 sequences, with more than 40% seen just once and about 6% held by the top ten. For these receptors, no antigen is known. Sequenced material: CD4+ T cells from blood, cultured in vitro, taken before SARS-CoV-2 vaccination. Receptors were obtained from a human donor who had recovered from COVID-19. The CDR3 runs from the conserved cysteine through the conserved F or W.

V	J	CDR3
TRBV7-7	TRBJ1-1	CASSLDTNTEAFF
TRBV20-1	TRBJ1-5	CSARTTNSGNQPQHF
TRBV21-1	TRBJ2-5	CADGKETQYF
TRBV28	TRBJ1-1	CASSFRTRGAFF
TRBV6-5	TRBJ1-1	CASSYRAGVAFF
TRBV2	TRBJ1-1	CASSAGWGSSEAFF
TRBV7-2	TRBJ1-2	CASSPRTDYNYGYTF
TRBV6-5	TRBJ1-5	CASSLGQGGRNGYNQPQHF
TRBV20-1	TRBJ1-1	CSARVDRANEAFF
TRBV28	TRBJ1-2	CASNGNGRSYGYTF
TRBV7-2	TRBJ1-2	CASSLGGTATGYTF
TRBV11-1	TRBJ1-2	CASSLVPPANTF
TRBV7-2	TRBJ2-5	CASSYRARQGAETQYF
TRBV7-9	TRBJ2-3	CASSRGRPGTDTQYF
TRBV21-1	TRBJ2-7	CASSSYRPCEYF
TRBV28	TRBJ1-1	CASSLYAMGQGSSEAFF
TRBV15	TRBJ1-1	CATSRDIGGDTEAFF
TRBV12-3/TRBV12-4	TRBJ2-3	CASSVTSGGGDTQYF
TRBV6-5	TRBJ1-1	CASSSPGRTEAFF
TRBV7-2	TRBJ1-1	CASSLGRTGEAFF
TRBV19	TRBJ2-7	CASSVGTVPYEQYF
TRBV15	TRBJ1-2	CATSEPLNYGYTF
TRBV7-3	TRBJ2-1	CASSPRTSAVNEQFF
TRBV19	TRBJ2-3	CASSKEDTQYF
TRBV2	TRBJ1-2	CASSDGGDYGYTF
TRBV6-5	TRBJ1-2	CASSYLRGGVIGYTF
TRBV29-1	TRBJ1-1	CSVGQGVENTEAFF
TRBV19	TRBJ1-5	CASTLGGRSRQPQHF
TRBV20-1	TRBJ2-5	CSASGLSGGILGQYQETQYF
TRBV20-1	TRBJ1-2	CSAPGTGGKGYTF
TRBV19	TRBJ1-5	CASSILTPVQGAPINQPQHF
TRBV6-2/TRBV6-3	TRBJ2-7	CASSWGGSYGQYF
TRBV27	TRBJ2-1	CASRNPKDSAKYNEQFF
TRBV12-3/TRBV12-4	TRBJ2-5	CASSLAGSETQYF
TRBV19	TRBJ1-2	CASRSTGTYYGYTF
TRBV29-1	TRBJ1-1	CSVPGQGARTEAFF
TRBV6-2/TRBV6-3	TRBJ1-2	CASSYSYVRAGYTF
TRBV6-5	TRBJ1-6	CASSYSGSKDSPLHF
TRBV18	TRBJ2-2	CASSTKTGAGELFF
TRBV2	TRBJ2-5	CASSVHFGLAGSGKETQYF
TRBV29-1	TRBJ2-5	CSVSGSHRTQETQYF
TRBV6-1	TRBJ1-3	CASSEQRQGLGNTIYF
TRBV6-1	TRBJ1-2	CASSETGKLNYGYTF
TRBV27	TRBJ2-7	CASSFSGTGTYEQYF
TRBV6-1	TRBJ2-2	CASKGWTGELFF
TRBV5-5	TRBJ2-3	CASSKYPDTQYF
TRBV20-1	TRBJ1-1	CSAPARDVMNTEAFF
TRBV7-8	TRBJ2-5	CASSVGAQNQETQYF